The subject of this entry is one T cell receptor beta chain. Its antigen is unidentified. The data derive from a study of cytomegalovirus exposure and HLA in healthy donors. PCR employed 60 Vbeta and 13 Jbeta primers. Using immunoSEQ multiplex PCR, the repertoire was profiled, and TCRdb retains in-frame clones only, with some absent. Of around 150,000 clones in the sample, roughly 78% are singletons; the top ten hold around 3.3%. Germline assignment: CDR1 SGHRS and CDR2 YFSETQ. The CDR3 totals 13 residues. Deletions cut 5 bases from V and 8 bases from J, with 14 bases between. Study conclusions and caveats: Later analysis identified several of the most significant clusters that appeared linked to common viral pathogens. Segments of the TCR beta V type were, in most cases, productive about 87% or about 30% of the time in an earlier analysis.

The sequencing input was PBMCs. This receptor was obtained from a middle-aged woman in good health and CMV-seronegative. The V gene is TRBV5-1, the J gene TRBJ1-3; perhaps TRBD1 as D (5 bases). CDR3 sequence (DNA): TGCGCCAGCAGTGGGACTGCCGGGGACACCATATATTTT. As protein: CASSGTAGDTIYF.